This record covers a single TCR beta chain. Its antigen is as yet unknown. The primer mix had 60 Vbeta and 13 Jbeta primers. The assay was immunoSEQ multiplex PCR, and TCRdb's table has in-frame clones only and misses some. The repertoire holds some 65,000 clones, with about three quarters as singletons. This record belongs to a study of cytomegalovirus exposure and HLA in healthy donors. Deletions cut 5 bases from V and 9 bases from J, with 11 bases between. The CDR3 consists of 11 residues. Germline loops: CDR1 SGHAT, CDR2 FQNNGV. Findings and limits, study-wide: Later analysis identified several of the most significant clusters that appeared linked to common viral pathogens. Analysis performed later showed TCR beta chains linked to HLA being more clonally expanded than equally common others. A prior analysis recorded that most TCR beta V segments were productive about 87% or about 30% of the time.

J is TRBJ2-7 and V is TRBV11-2; no reliable D call. The receptor comes from a man aged 50 to 60 in good health and CMV-seropositive. The source material was PBMCs. The CDR3: CASSRSPVQYF. CDR3 bases: TGTGCCAGCAGCCGTAGCCCAGTGCAGTACTTC.